The 3 T cell receptor beta chains below were found in one sample sequenced in a study of regulatory T cells in long-lasting Graves disease. Time point reported: newly diagnosed GD, antithyroid drugs for less than 3 months. The TCR library used RNA extracted from PBMCs. In building TCR beta libraries, iRepertoire HTBI primers were used together with Arm-PCR of CDR3 regions. One entry per CDR3 protein results from TCRdb running MiXCR on the multiplex PCR reads. Seen here are some 560,000 distinct CDR3 sequences, about 16% observed once, and the top ten hold around 25%. The same sample was also studied in work on T cells in Graves' hyperthyroidism and ophthalmopathy.

Sequenced material: peripheral blood mononuclear cells (PBMCs), taken at new diagnosis, from a patient treated with antithyroid drugs. Receptors were obtained from a woman aged 35-60 years with Graves disease.

J is TRBJ1-5 and V is TRBV19; maybe TRBD1 (6 bases). CDR1 is LNHDA, CDR2 SQIVND, per germline (reference sequence). This CDR3 has 16 amino acids. V gave up 3 bases and J gave up 2 bases, with 14 bases separating them. CDR3 in amino acids: CASSIGPRGGNQPQHF. CDR3 DNA: TGTGCCAGTAGTATCGGGCCCAGGGGCGGCAATCAGCCCCAGCATTTT.

In its sample, this clonotype was seen many times. The chain carries TRBV30 and TRBJ1-1, with TRBD1 identical over 8 bases. Germline values: CDR1 GTSNPN, CDR2 SVGIG (reference sequence). V was pared by 7 bases and J by 0 bases, with 10 bases of the junction left unmatched. The CDR3 spans 15 residues. DNA of the CDR3: TGTGCCTTTGGCCCCGGGACAGGTATGAACACTGAAGCTTTCTTT. Translated, it gives CAFGPGTGMNTEAFF. The full variable domain, completed using reference TRBV30 and TRBJ1-1, is SQTIHQWPATLVQPVGSPLSLECTVEGTSNPNLYWYRQAAGRGLQLLFYSVGIGQISSEVPQNLSASRPQDRQFILSSKKLLLSDSGFYLCAFGPGTGMNTEAFFGQGTRLTVV.

This chain links TRBV4-1 with TRBJ2-7, with D unresolved. V dropped 0 bases and J dropped 4 bases, with 10 bases sitting between them. The germline V gene has CDR1 MGHRA and CDR2 YSYEKL. This CDR3 is 14 amino acids long. The CDR3 spells CASSQDTFVYEQYF. CDR3 nucleotides: TGCGCCAGCAGCCAAGATACTTTTGTATACGAGCAGTACTTC.